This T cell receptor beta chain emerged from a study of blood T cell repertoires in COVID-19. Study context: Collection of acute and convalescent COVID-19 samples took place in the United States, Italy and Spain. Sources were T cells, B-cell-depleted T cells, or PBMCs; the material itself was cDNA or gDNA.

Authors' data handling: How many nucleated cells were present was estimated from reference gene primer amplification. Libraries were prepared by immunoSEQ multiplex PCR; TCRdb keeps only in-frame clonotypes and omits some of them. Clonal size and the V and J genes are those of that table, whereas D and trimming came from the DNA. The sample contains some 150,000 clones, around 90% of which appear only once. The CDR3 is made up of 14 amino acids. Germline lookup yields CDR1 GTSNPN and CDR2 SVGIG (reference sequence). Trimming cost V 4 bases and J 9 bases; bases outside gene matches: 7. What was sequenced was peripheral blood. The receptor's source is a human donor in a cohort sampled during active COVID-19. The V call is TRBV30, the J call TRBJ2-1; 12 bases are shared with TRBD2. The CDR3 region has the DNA TGTGCCTGGACCACTAGCGGGGGGCCCGTTGAGCAGTTCTTC. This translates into CAWTTSGGPVEQFF.